These 11 T cell receptor beta chains came from one sample sequenced in a study of T cells after yellow fever vaccination. TCRdb used MiXCR to reprocess the 5' RACE reads, holding one entry per CDR3 protein. The table has almost 70,000 distinct CDR3 sequences, about 6% seen once. The specimen was CD4+ T cells sorted from PBMCs, collected around 14 days after the first yellow fever vaccination. The receptors come from a man aged 18-30 years who received the YFV17D yellow fever vaccine.

In this sample, this clonotype turned up many times. The rearrangement joins TRBV5-6 to TRBJ2-6; D is undetermined. CDR1 SGHDT and CDR2 YYEEEE come from the germline V gene. The CDR3 totals 15 residues. Between the trimmed V and J ends, which lost 1 base and 1 base, there was a span of 6 bases. The DNA for the CDR3 is TGTGCCAGCAGCTTGCCCGTTTCTGGGGCCAACGTCCTGACTTTC. Protein sequence: CASSLPVSGANVLTF.

About this clonotype itself: This may stem from a read error, because a much larger clone lies one nucleotide away. This chain connects TRBV3-1 to TRBJ1-1; D unresolved. The germline V gene has CDR1 LGHDT and CDR2 YNNKEL (reference sequence). The ends were cut back, 3 bases at V and 5 bases at J, with 22 bases in the middle. This CDR3 spans 17 amino acids. CDR3 sequence (DNA): TGTGCCAGCAGCCAGGACGTAACGGTGGGAACGAGAACTGAAGCTTTCTTT. Translated: CASSQDVTVGTRTEAFF.

At least ten counts were recorded for this clonotype. The chain links TRBV7-2 to TRBJ1-5; D is unclear. The germline V gene has CDR1 SGHTA and CDR2 FQGNSA. This CDR3 has 16 amino acids. Trimming took off 2 bases at V and 6 bases at J, with 17 bases between the two ends. In nucleotides, the CDR3 is TGTGCCAGCAGCTTAAACGGGATAGCAAGTGGTCAGCCCCAGCATTTT. Protein: CASSLNGIASGQPQHF.

This clonotype was observed many times. The V gene is TRBV20-1, the J gene TRBJ1-5; no clear D. This CDR3 is 14 amino acids long. Germline V CDR1 and CDR2: DFQATT, SNEGSKA (reference sequence). V was shortened by 5 bases and J by 5 bases, with 16 bases between the two germline ends. CDR3 loop: CSAAPPMADQPQHF. The DNA for the CDR3 is TGCAGTGCTGCCCCCCCGATGGCCGATCAGCCCCAGCATTTT.

This clonotype was found many times. The chain has TRBV5-1 and TRBJ2-3, with 9 bases aligning to TRBD1. In germline, CDR1 is SGHRS, CDR2 YFSETQ. Trimming cost V 5 bases and J 6 bases; bases outside gene matches: 7. The CDR3 has 14 amino acids. The DNA for the CDR3 is TGCGCCAGCAGTCAAGACAGGGGGTGGGATACGCAGTATTTT. It is translated as CASSQDRGWDTQYF.

The sample holds many counts of this clonotype. V usage is TRBV7-2 and J usage is TRBJ2-7; the D gene could be TRBD1 or TRBD2 (5 bases each). The germline V gene has CDR1 SGHTA and CDR2 FQGNSA. The CDR3 extends over 14 amino acids. V gave up 5 bases and J gave up 3 bases, with 14 bases separating them. The CDR3 is CASSPRDGGYEQYF. The CDR3 bases are TGTGCCAGCAGCCCCCGGGACGGAGGCTACGAGCAGTACTTC.

This clonotype was recorded at least ten times. This chain links TRBV12-3 or TRBV12-4 with TRBJ1-1; 8 bases align to TRBD1. Trimming took 9 bases from V and 1 from J; bases not matched to a gene: 4. The CDR3 has 13 residues. CDR3 sequence: CASRQGWNTEAFF. CDR3 DNA: TGTGCCAGTAGACAGGGGTGGAACACTGAAGCTTTCTTT.

There are many counts of this clonotype. The gene calls are TRBV7-2 and TRBJ1-4; 9 nucleotides match TRBD1. Looked up from germline, CDR1 is SGHTA and CDR2 is FQGNSA. The V and J ends lost 5 bases and 8 bases, in that order; junction bases with no gene match: 9. This CDR3 has 15 residues. The CDR3 is CASSKDRGLWEKLFF. The DNA for the CDR3 is TGTGCCAGCAGCAAAGACAGGGGGTTATGGGAAAAACTGTTTTTT.

This clonotype was seen many times. V is TRBV6-2 or TRBV6-3 and J is TRBJ2-2, with a possible D match to TRBD2 (5 bases). Per germline, CDR1 MNHEY and CDR2 SVGEGT. Trimming removed 3 bases from V and 6 bases from J, with 11 bases in between. The CDR3 totals 14 residues. For the CDR3, the DNA is TGTGCCAGCAGTTATAGGACTCCCTCCGGGGAGCTGTTTTTT. Its protein product is CASSYRTPSGELFF.

In its sample, this clonotype was seen many times. The chain links TRBV25-1 to TRBJ1-2; possibly TRBD1 for D (5 bases). The ends were cut back, 2 bases at V and 1 base at J, with 8 bases in the middle. The CDR3 is made up of 14 amino acids. CDR1 and CDR2 from the germline V gene are MGHDK and SYGVNS. For the CDR3, the DNA is TGTGCCAGCAGTGAAGGGGGGAGTAACTATGGCTACACCTTC. Encoded protein: CASSEGGSNYGYTF.

This clonotype was counted at least ten times. The chain joins TRBV5-1 to TRBJ1-1; TRBD1 is a possible D gene (5 bases). Germline loops: CDR1 SGHRS, CDR2 YFSETQ. The CDR3 length is 14 residues. V lost 0 bases and J 4 bases, leaving 10 bases between the germline ends. The CDR3 nucleotides are TGCGCCAGCAGCTTGGTCCAGGGTACCACTGAAGCTTTCTTT. Translation: CASSLVQGTTEAFF. Combining the CDR3 with reference TRBV5-1 and TRBJ1-1 gives the whole variable domain KAGVTQTPRYLIKTRGQQVTLSCSPISGHRSVSWYQQTPGQGLQFLFEYFSETQRNKGNFPGRFSGRQFSNSRSEMNVSTLELGDSALYLCASSLVQGTTEAFFGQGTRLTVV.